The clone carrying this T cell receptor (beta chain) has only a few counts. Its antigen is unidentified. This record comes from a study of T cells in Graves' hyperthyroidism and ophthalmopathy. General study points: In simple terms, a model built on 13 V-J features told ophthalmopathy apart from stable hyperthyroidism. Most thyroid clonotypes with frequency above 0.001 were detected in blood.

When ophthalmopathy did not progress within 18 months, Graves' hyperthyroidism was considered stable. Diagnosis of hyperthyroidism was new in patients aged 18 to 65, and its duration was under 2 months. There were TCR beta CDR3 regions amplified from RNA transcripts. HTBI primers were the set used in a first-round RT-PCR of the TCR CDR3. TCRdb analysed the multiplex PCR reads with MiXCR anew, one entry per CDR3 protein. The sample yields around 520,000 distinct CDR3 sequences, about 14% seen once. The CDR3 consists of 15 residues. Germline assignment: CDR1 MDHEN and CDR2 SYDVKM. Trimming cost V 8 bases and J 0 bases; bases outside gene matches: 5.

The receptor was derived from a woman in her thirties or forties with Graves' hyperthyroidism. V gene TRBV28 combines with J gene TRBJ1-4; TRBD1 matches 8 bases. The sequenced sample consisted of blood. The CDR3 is CASYRGIPTNEKLFF. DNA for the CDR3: TGTGCCAGCTACAGGGGGATTCCAACTAATGAAAAACTGTTTTTT.